The 14 T cell receptor beta chains presented below share a single source sample, sequenced in a study of T-cell memory formation after mild COVID-19. TCRdb analysed the 5' RACE reads with MiXCR anew, one entry per CDR3 protein. The table has over 300,000 distinct CDR3 sequences, 20% to 25% seen once. The sequencing sample was made of PBMCs or a T cell subset sorted from them (not recorded which). These receptor sequences come from a man aged 18 to 35 who had mild COVID-19 (a few samples of this study predate the infection). Cell type and time point are not known.

This clonotype was recorded many times. Relative to the germline gene, one junction end is altered; a read error may explain this. The chain joins TRBV5-1 to TRBJ2-5; D uncertain. CDR1 SGHRS and CDR2 YFSETQ come from the germline V gene. This CDR3 is 11 amino acids long. The CDR3 DNA reads TGTGCCAGCAGCTTATATGAGACCCAGTACTTC. Its protein product is CASSLYETQYF. The full variable domain, in which reference TRBV5-1 and TRBJ2-5 provide the parts outside the CDR3, is KAGVTQTPRYLIKTRGQQVTLSCSPISGHRSVSWYQQTPGQGLQFLFEYFSETQRNKGNFPGRFSGRQFSNSRSEMNVSTLELGDSALYLCASSLYETQYFGPGTRLLVL.

As DNA, the CDR3 is TGTGCCAGCAGTCAGGGGACAGGGGAGCAGTACGTC. Translated, it gives CASSQGTGEQYV. This chain connects TRBV6-2 or TRBV6-3 to TRBJ2-7; 9 bases line up with TRBD1. This CDR3 is built from 12 residues. V lost 5 bases to trimming and J lost 7 bases; unmatched junction nucleotides: 3. Per the germline V gene, CDR1 is MNHEY and CDR2 is SVGEGT.

This sequence joins TRBV14 and TRBJ2-4; tentative D call: TRBD2 (6 bases). Trimming removed 1 base at V and 8 bases at J, with 15 bases between. The CDR3 totals 15 residues. Germline V gives CDR1 SGHDN, CDR2 FVKESK. The chain's CDR3 is CASSQGISGGDIQYF. In DNA, the CDR3 is TGTGCCAGCAGCCAAGGGATTAGCGGCGGGGACATTCAGTACTTC.

This clonotype was counted between two and nine times. The chain uses TRBV5-6 and TRBJ2-5; 9 bases are shared with TRBD1. Germline CDR1 SGHDT, CDR2 YYEEEE. V dropped 5 bases and J dropped 7; count of bases not matched to a gene: 6. The CDR3 consists of 13 residues. This CDR3 reads CASRTGTGRTQYF. DNA of the CDR3: TGTGCCAGCAGGACCGGGACAGGGCGGACCCAGTACTTC.

The rearrangement joins TRBV27 to TRBJ2-7, with 7 bases identical to TRBD2. Germline V CDR1 and CDR2: MNHEY, SMNVEV (reference sequence). Trimming took 8 bases from V and 5 from J; bases not matched to a gene: 9. The CDR3 is 13 amino acids. The CDR3 is CASRTSAGHEQYF. DNA of the CDR3: TGTGCCAGCCGTACTAGCGCAGGCCACGAGCAGTACTTC.

Note on this clonotype: This may come from a read error, since a much larger clone is one base off. This chain connects TRBV9 to TRBJ2-3, with 10 positions matching TRBD2. The CDR3 has 15 residues. Germline V gene data show CDR1 as SGDLS and CDR2 as YYNGEE. The trim removed 5 bases at V and 4 bases at J, leaving 7 bases unmatched. The CDR3 nucleotides read TGTGCCAGCAGATCGGCTAGCGGGGGTGCAGATACGCAGTATTTT. It codes for CASRSASGGADTQYF.

This sequence joins TRBV20-1 and TRBJ1-6; unclear D gene. The CDR3 has 14 amino acids. Germline assignment: CDR1 DFQATT and CDR2 SNEGSKA (reference sequence). Trimming took 6 bases from V and 3 from J, leaving 12 bases between them. The CDR3 loop is CSAEGQFYNSPLHF. CDR3 in DNA: TGCAGTGCGGAGGGTCAATTCTATAATTCACCCCTCCACTTT.

The chain combines TRBV7-9 with TRBJ1-2; D not resolved. This CDR3 spans 13 amino acids. The V end was cut by 1 base, the J end by 3 bases, with 6 bases between. Germline lookup yields CDR1 SEHNR and CDR2 FQNEAQ (reference sequence). CDR3 protein: CASSLDLDYGYTF. CDR3 DNA: TGTGCCAGCAGCTTAGATTTGGACTATGGCTACACCTTC.

The chain carries TRBV5-1 and TRBJ2-5; D call uncertain. V shed 5 bases and J shed 2 bases, with 10 bases lying between them. Germline V gene data show CDR1 as SGHRS and CDR2 as YFSETQ. The CDR3 totals 13 residues. The CDR3 sequence: CASRAAAQETQYF. The CDR3 nucleotides read TGCGCCAGCAGAGCAGCAGCGCAAGAGACCCAGTACTTC.

The table lists this clonotype with a few counts. This chain uses TRBV20-1 with TRBJ1-1; D is possibly TRBD1 (6 bases). Trimming stripped 2 bases from V and 2 bases from J, with 9 bases between. Per the germline V gene, CDR1 is DFQATT and CDR2 is SNEGSKA (reference sequence). The CDR3 is 13 amino acids. The CDR3 is CSARSDSNTEAFF. The CDR3 region has the DNA TGCAGTGCTAGATCGGACAGCAACACTGAAGCTTTCTTT.

The chain combines TRBV12-3 or TRBV12-4 with TRBJ1-1; D is unclear. CDR3 length equals 14 residues. Deletions cut 7 bases from V and 1 base from J, with 13 bases between. The CDR3 region has the DNA TGTGCCAGCAACCGACTACAAGGGAACACTGAAGCTTTCTTT. It is translated as CASNRLQGNTEAFF.

Ten or more counts support this clonotype. The chain carries TRBV9 and TRBJ2-3; D ambiguous. The germline CDR1 and CDR2 sequences are SGDLS and YYNGEE. Trimming took 0 bases from V and 5 from J, leaving 4 bases between them. The CDR3 is made up of 12 amino acids. This CDR3 is CASSVDRDTQYF. In DNA, the CDR3 is TGTGCCAGCAGCGTAGATAGAGATACGCAGTATTTT. Looking up the rest from reference TRBV9 and TRBJ2-3 gives the full variable domain: DSGVTQTPKHLITATGQRVTLRCSPRSGDLSVYWYQQSLDQGLQFLIQYYNGEERAKGNILERFSAQQFPDLHSELNLSSLELGDSALYFCASSVDRDTQYFGPGTRLTVL.

The rearrangement joins TRBV7-9 to TRBJ2-7; D is unclear. The CDR3 spans 16 residues. Germline V lookup: CDR1 SEHNR, CDR2 FQNEAQ (reference sequence). V lost 5 bases, J lost 0 bases, and 17 bases lay in between. CDR3 in amino acids: CASSPPDPRSSYEQYF. CDR3 nucleotide sequence: TGTGCCAGCAGCCCCCCGGACCCTAGGAGCTCCTACGAGCAGTACTTC. Full variable domain (missing parts from reference TRBV7-9 and TRBJ2-7): DTGVSQNPRHKITKRGQNVTFRCDPISEHNRLYWYRQTLGQGPEFLTYFQNEAQLEKSRLLSDRFSAERPKGSFSTLEIQRTEQGDSAMYLCASSPPDPRSSYEQYFGPGTRLTVT.

This rearrangement joins TRBV7-9 to TRBJ2-1; 10 positions match TRBD2. Unmatched junction bases numbered 12, after V lost 5 bases and J lost 8 bases. In germline, CDR1 is SEHNR, CDR2 FQNEAQ (reference sequence). This CDR3 has 16 residues. The CDR3 bases are TGTGCCAGCAGCCCTGTTTGGAGCGGGGGGGCCGATGAGCAGTTCTTC. Its protein is CASSPVWSGGADEQFF.